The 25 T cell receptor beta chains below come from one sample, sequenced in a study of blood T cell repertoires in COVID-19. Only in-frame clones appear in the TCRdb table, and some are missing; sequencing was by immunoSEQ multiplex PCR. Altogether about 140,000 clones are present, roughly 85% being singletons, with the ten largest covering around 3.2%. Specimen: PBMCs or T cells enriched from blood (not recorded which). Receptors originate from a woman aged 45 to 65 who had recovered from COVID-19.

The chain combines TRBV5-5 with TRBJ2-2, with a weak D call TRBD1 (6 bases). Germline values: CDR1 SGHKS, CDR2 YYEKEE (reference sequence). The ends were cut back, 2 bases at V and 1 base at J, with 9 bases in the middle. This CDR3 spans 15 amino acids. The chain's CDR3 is CASSFRGENTGELFF. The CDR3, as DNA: TGTGCCAGCAGCTTCAGGGGAGAGAACACCGGGGAGCTGTTTTTT. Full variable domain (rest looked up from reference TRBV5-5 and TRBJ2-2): DAGVTQSPTHLIKTRGQQVTLRCSPISGHKSVSWYQQVLGQGPQFIFQYYEKEERGRGNFPDRFSARQFPNYSSELNVNALLLGDSALYLCASSFRGENTGELFFGEGSRLTVL.

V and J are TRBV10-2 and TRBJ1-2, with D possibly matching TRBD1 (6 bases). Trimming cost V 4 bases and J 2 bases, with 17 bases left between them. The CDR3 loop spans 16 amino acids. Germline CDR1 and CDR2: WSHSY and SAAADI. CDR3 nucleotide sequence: TGCGCCAGCAGTGCGGGGGGCCCCCGATACAACTATGGCTACACCTTC. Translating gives CASSAGGPRYNYGYTF.

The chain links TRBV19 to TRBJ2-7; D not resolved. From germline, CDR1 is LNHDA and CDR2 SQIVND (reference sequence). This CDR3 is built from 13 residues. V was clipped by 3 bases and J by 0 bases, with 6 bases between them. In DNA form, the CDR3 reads TGTGCCAGTAGTATCGCTAACTCCTACGAGCAGTACTTC. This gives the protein CASSIANSYEQYF.

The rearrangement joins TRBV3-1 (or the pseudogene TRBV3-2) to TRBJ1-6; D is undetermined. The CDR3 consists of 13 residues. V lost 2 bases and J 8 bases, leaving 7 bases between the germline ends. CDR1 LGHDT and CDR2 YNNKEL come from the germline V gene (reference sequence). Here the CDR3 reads CASSQSRDSPLHF. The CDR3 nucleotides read TGTGCCAGCAGCCAAAGCCGTGATTCACCCCTCCACTTT.

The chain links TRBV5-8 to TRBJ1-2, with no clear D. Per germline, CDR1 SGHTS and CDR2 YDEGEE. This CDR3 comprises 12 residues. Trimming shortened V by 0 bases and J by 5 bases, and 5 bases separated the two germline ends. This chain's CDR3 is CASSLARYGYTF. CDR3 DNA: TGTGCCAGCAGCTTGGCCCGGTATGGCTACACCTTC.

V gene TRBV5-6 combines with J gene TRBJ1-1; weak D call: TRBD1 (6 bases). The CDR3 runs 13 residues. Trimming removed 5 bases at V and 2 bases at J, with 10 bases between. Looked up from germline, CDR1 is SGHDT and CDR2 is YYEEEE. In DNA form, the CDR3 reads TGTGCCAGCAGTCGGGACACCAACACTGAAGCTTTCTTT. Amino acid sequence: CASSRDTNTEAFF.

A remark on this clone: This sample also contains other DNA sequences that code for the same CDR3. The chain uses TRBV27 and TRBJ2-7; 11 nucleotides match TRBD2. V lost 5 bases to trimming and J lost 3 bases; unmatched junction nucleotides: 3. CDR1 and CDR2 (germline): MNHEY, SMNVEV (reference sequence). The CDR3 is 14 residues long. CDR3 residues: CASSPGTSGYEQYF. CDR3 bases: TGTGCCAGCAGTCCCGGGACTAGCGGCTACGAGCAGTACTTC.

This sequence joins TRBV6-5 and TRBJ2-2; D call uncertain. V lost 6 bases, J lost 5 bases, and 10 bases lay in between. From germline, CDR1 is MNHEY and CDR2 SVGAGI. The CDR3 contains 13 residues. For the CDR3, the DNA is TGTGCCAGCAGCGCAACTTGGACCGGGGAGCTGTTTTTT. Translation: CASSATWTGELFF.

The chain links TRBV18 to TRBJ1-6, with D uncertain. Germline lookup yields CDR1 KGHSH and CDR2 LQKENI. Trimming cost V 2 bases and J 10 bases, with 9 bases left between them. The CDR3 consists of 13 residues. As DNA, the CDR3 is TGTGCCAGCTCACCAGAGGCCCGCTCACCCCTCCACTTT. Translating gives CASSPEARSPLHF.

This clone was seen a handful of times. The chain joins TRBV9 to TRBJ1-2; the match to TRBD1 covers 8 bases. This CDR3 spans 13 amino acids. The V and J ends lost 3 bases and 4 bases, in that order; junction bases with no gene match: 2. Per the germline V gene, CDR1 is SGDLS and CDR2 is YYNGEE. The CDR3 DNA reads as TGTGCCAGCAGCGGACAGGGGCCCTATGGCTACACCTTC. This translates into CASSGQGPYGYTF.

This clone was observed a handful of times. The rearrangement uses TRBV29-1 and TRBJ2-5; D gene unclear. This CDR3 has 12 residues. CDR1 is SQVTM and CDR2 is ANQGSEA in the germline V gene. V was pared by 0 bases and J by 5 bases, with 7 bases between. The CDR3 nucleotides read TGCAGCGTTGAAGATAAGCTTGAGACCCAGTACTTC. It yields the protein CSVEDKLETQYF.

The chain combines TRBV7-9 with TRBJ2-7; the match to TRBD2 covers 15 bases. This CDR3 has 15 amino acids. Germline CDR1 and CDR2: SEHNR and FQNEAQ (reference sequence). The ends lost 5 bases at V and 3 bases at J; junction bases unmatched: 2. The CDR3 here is CASSRTSGGVYEQYF. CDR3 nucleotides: TGTGCCAGCAGCAGGACTAGCGGGGGGGTCTACGAGCAGTACTTC.

The CDR3 sequence: CASSLLYEQFF. The CDR3, as DNA: TGCGCCAGCAGCTTATTATATGAGCAGTTCTTC. The chain couples TRBV5-1 to TRBJ2-1; D is undetermined. Trimming took off 2 bases at V and 8 bases at J, with 5 bases between the two ends. This CDR3 region has 11 residues. Germline V gene data show CDR1 as SGHRS and CDR2 as YFSETQ.

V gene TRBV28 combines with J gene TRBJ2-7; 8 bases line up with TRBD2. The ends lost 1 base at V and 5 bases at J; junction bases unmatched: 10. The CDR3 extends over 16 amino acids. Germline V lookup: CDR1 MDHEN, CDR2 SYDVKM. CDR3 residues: CASSLLVAGSTNEQYF. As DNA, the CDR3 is TGTGCCAGCAGTTTATTGGTAGCGGGATCGACTAACGAGCAGTACTTC.

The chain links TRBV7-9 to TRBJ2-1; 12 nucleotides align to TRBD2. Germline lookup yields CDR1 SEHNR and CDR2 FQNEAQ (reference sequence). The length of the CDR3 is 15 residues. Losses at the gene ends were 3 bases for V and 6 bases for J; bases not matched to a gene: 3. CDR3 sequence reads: CASSFSSGRANEQFF. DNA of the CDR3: TGTGCCAGCAGCTTCTCTAGCGGGAGGGCCAATGAGCAGTTCTTC. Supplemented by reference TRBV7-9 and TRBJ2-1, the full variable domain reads DTGVSQNPRHKITKRGQNVTFRCDPISEHNRLYWYRQTLGQGPEFLTYFQNEAQLEKSRLLSDRFSAERPKGSFSTLEIQRTEQGDSAMYLCASSFSSGRANEQFFGPGTRLTVL.

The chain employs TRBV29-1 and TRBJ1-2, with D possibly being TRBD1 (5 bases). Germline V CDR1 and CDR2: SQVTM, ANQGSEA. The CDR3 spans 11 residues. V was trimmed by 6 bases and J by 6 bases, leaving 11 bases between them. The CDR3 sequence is CSVDSPHGYTF. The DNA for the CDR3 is TGCAGCGTCGACAGTCCCCATGGCTACACCTTC.

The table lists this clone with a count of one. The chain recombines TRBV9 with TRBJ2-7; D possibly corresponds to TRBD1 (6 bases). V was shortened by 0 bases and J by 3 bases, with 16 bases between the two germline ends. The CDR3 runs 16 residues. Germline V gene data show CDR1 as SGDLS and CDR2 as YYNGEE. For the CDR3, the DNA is TGTGCCAGCAGCGTAGGCCAAGGGGGTCCCCTCTACGAGCAGTACTTC. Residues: CASSVGQGGPLYEQYF.

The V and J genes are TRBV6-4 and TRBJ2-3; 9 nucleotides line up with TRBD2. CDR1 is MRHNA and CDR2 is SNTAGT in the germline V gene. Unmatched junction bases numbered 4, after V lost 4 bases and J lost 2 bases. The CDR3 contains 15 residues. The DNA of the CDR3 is TGTGCCAGCAGTGCGCGCGGGGGGGCCACAGATACGCAGTATTTT. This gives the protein CASSARGGATDTQYF.

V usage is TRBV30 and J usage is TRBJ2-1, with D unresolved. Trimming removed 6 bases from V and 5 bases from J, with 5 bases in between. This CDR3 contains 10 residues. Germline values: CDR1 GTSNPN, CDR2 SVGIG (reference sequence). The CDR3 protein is CACKNNEQFF. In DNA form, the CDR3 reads TGTGCCTGTAAAAACAATGAGCAGTTCTTC.

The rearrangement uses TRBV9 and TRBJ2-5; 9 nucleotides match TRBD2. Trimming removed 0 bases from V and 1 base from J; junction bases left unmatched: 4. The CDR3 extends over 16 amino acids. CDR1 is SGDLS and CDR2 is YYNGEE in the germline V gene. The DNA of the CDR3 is TGTGCCAGCAGCGTAGTTGGTAGCGGGGGCCAAGAGACCCAGTACTTC. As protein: CASSVVGSGGQETQYF.

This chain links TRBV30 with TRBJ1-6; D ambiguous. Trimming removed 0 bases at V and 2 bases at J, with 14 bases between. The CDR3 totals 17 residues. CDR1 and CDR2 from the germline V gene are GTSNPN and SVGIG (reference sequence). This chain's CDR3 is CAWSVNPPGTYNSPLHF. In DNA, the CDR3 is TGTGCCTGGAGTGTAAATCCACCAGGAACCTATAATTCACCCCTCCACTTT.

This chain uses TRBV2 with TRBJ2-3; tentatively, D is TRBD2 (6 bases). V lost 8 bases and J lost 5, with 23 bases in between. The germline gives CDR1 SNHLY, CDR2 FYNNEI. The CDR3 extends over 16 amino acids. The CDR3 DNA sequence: TGTGCCAGCGGGAGCGGGTGGTCGGGGTTAGGAGATACGCAGTATTTT. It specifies CASGSGWSGLGDTQYF. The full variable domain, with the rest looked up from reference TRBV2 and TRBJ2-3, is EPEVTQTPSHQVTQMGQEVILRCVPISNHLYFYWYRQILGQKVEFLVSFYNNEISEKSEIFDDQFSVERPDGSNFTLKIRSTKLEDSAMYFCASGSGWSGLGDTQYFGPGTRLTVL.

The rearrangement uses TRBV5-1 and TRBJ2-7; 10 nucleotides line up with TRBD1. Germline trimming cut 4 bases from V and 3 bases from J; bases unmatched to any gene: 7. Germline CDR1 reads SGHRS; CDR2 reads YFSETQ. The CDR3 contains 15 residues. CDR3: CASSAKTGGVYEQYF. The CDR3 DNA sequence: TGCGCCAGCAGCGCGAAGACAGGGGGCGTCTACGAGCAGTACTTC.

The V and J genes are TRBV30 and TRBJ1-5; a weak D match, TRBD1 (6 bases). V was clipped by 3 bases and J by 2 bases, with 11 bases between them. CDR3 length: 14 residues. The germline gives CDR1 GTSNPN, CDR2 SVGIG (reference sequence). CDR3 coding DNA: TGTGCCTGGAGCCAGGGGAGTCGCAATCAGCCCCAGCATTTT. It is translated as CAWSQGSRNQPQHF.

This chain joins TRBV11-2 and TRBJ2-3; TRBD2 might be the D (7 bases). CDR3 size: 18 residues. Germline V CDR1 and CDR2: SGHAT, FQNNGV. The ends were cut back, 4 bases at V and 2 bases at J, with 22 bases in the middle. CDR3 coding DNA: TGTGCCAGCAGCTCGCGGGGGCTCGCCCTTACTATCACAGATACGCAGTATTTT. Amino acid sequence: CASSSRGLALTITDTQYF.